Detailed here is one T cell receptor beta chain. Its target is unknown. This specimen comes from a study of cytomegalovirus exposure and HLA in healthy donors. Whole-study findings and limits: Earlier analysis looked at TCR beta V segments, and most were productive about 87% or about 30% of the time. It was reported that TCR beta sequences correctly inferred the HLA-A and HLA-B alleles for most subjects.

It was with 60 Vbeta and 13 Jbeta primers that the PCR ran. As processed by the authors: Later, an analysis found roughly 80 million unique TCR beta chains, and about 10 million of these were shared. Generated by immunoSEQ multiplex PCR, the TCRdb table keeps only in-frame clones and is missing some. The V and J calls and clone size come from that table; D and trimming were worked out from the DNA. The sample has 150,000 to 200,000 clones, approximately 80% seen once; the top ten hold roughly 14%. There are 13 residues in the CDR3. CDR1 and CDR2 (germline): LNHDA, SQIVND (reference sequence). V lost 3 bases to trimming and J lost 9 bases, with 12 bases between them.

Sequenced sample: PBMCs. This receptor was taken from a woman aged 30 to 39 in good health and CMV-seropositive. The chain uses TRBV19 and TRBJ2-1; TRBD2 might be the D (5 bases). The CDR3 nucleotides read TGTGCCAGTAGTATCGACTTAGAGGGTGAGCAGTTCTTC. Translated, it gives CASSIDLEGEQFF.